These T cell receptor beta chains were read from a single sample in a study of cytomegalovirus exposure and HLA in healthy donors. Repertoires were generated with immunoSEQ multiplex PCR, while TCRdb's copy carries only in-frame clones and drops some. The data contain about 160,000 clones, roughly 77% of them singletons. The sequencing sample was made of PBMCs. The origin of the receptors is a human donor in good health. CDR3s include the opening cysteine and the closing phenylalanine or tryptophan. The order of the fields is V gene, clone size, D gene, J gene, CDR3 DNA, CDR3 protein. D genes are given only for firm matches. A row's size may be missing; if present it is once, few, many or a size class.

v_gene: TRBV15
abundance: -
d_gene: -
j_gene: TRBJ1-6
CDR3nt: TGTGCCACCAGCAGAAAGGACAATAATTCACCCCTCCACTTT
CDR3aa: CATSRKDNNSPLHF

v_gene: TRBV7-2
abundance: once
d_gene: TRBD1
j_gene: TRBJ1-2
CDR3nt: TGTGCCAGCAGCTTAAGTCGGCAGGGACAGGGAGGCTACACCTTC
CDR3aa: CASSLSRQGQGGYTF

v_gene: TRBV7-9
abundance: once
d_gene: -
j_gene: TRBJ1-1
CDR3nt: TGTGCCAGCACCAAAACAGGGTTACCAACCAGCACTGAAGCTTTCTTT
CDR3aa: CASTKTGLPTSTEAFF

v_gene: TRBV11-1
abundance: -
d_gene: TRBD1
j_gene: TRBJ2-7
CDR3nt: TGTGCCAGCAGCTCACGAGTAGGACAGGGGAAATACGAGCAGTACTTC
CDR3aa: CASSSRVGQGKYEQYF

v_gene: TRBV6-6
abundance: -
d_gene: TRBD1
j_gene: TRBJ2-7
CDR3nt: TGTGCCAGCAGTTACCCGACAGGGGACGAGCAGTACTTC
CDR3aa: CASSYPTGDEQYF

v_gene: TRBV18
abundance: -
d_gene: -
j_gene: TRBJ2-7
CDR3nt: TGTGCCAGCTCACGCCAGAAACAGTTCCACGAGCAGTACTTC
CDR3aa: CASSRQKQFHEQYF

v_gene: TRBV30
abundance: -
d_gene: TRBD2
j_gene: TRBJ2-7
CDR3nt: TGTGCCGGAATGACTAGCGGGGAATACGAGCAGTACTTC
CDR3aa: CAGMTSGEYEQYF

v_gene: TRBV7-8
abundance: -
d_gene: TRBD1
j_gene: TRBJ1-2
CDR3nt: TGTGCCAGCAGCTTATGGGCAGGGGGCTATGGCTACACCTTC
CDR3aa: CASSLWAGGYGYTF

v_gene: TRBV30
abundance: -
d_gene: -
j_gene: TRBJ2-3
CDR3nt: TGTGCCTGGAGCCTACGCACAGGGTTTAGCACAGATACGCAGTATTTT
CDR3aa: CAWSLRTGFSTDTQYF

v_gene: TRBV5-1
abundance: -
d_gene: TRBD2
j_gene: TRBJ2-7
CDR3nt: TGCGCCAGCAGCTTGACGGGCGGGGGGCGAGAGCAGTACTTC
CDR3aa: CASSLTGGGREQYF

v_gene: TRBV30
abundance: -
d_gene: -
j_gene: TRBJ1-5
CDR3nt: TGTGCCTTCTCTTACTTACGGGGTAATCAGCCCCAGCATTTT
CDR3aa: CAFSYLRGNQPQHF

v_gene: TRBV7-9
abundance: -
d_gene: TRBD2
j_gene: TRBJ2-5
CDR3nt: TGTGCCTCAATAAAGCGGGGGGCGGCGGGTGAGACCCAGTACTTC
CDR3aa: CASIKRGAAGETQYF

v_gene: TRBV4-3
abundance: -
d_gene: -
j_gene: TRBJ2-1
CDR3nt: TGCGCCAGCAGCCGGAATCGGGACTACAATGAGCAGTTCTTC
CDR3aa: CASSRNRDYNEQFF

v_gene: TRBV2
abundance: -
d_gene: TRBD2
j_gene: TRBJ2-3
CDR3nt: TGTGCCAGCATCCTGGGGGGGGCAGATACGCAGTATTTT
CDR3aa: CASILGGADTQYF

v_gene: TRBV7-8
abundance: few
d_gene: -
j_gene: TRBJ2-3
CDR3nt: TGTGCCAGCAGCTTCGTGGGCGGACTCACAGATACGCAGTATTTT
CDR3aa: CASSFVGGLTDTQYF

v_gene: TRBV7-2
abundance: -
d_gene: TRBD2
j_gene: TRBJ2-3
CDR3nt: TGTGCCAGCTCTTGGGGGGGACTGTTGACAGATACGCAGTATTTT
CDR3aa: CASSWGGLLTDTQYF

v_gene: TRBV5-1
abundance: -
d_gene: -
j_gene: TRBJ2-2
CDR3nt: TGCGCCAGCAGCTTGGACGGTGAATCAAACACCGGGGAGCTGTTTTTT
CDR3aa: CASSLDGESNTGELFF

v_gene: TRBV27
abundance: -
d_gene: TRBD1
j_gene: TRBJ2-5
CDR3nt: TGTGCCAGCGGTGGACAGGGGGGGGAGACCCAGTACTTC
CDR3aa: CASGGQGGETQYF

v_gene: TRBV5-1
abundance: -
d_gene: TRBD1
j_gene: TRBJ2-7
CDR3nt: TGCGCCAGCAGCACCGGGACAGGGAGCTCCTACGAGCAGTACTTC
CDR3aa: CASSTGTGSSYEQYF

v_gene: TRBV19
abundance: -
d_gene: TRBD2
j_gene: TRBJ2-1
CDR3nt: TGTGCCAGTAGTACCAGCGGGACCTCCTACAATGAGCAGTTCTTC
CDR3aa: CASSTSGTSYNEQFF

v_gene: TRBV19
abundance: -
d_gene: TRBD1
j_gene: TRBJ2-7
CDR3nt: TGTGCCAGTAGTACCCAGACAGGGACCCACGAGCAGTACTTC
CDR3aa: CASSTQTGTHEQYF

v_gene: TRBV5-4
abundance: few
d_gene: TRBD2
j_gene: TRBJ2-3
CDR3nt: TGTGCCAGCAGCTCGAGGACTAGCGGGGGCCGCACAGATACGCAGTATTTT
CDR3aa: CASSSRTSGGRTDTQYF

v_gene: TRBV5-4
abundance: once
d_gene: -
j_gene: TRBJ1-4
CDR3nt: TGTGCCAGCAGCGCCGACAGGTATAATGAAAAACTGTTTTTT
CDR3aa: CASSADRYNEKLFF

v_gene: TRBV11-2
abundance: once
d_gene: -
j_gene: TRBJ2-6
CDR3nt: TGTGCCAGCAGCAGCCCCACCGGGACAAGCTCTGGGGCCAACGTCCTGACTTTC
CDR3aa: CASSSPTGTSSGANVLTF

v_gene: TRBV6-1
abundance: -
d_gene: TRBD1
j_gene: TRBJ1-6
CDR3nt: TGTGCCAGCAGTGTGGGGACAGGGATTTATAATTCACCCCTCCACTTT
CDR3aa: CASSVGTGIYNSPLHF

v_gene: TRBV6-1
abundance: -
d_gene: -
j_gene: TRBJ1-3
CDR3nt: TGTGCCAGCATATGGACACTCGAACCTGGAAACACCATATATTTT
CDR3aa: CASIWTLEPGNTIYF

v_gene: TRBV6-1
abundance: few
d_gene: -
j_gene: TRBJ2-1
CDR3nt: TGTGCCAGCAGTGGAAGAGAGGGGAGGTTTTATGAGCAGTTCTTC
CDR3aa: CASSGREGRFYEQFF

v_gene: TRBV5-1
abundance: -
d_gene: TRBD1
j_gene: TRBJ2-3
CDR3nt: TGCGCCAGCAGCTTTGGACAGGGGGCCCTAGATACGCAGTATTTT
CDR3aa: CASSFGQGALDTQYF